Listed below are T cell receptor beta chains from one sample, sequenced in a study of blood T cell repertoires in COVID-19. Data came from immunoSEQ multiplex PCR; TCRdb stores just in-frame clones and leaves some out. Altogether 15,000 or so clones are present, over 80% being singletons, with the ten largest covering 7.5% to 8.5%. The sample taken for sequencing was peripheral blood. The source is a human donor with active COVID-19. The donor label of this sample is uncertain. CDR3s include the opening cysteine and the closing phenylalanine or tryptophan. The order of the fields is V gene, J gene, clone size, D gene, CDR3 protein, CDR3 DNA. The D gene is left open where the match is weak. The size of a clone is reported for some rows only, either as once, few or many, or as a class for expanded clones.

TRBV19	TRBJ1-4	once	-	CASSNPATNEKLFF	TGTGCCAGTAGTAACCCAGCAACTAATGAAAAACTGTTTTTT
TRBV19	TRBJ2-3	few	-	CASRSGSLLDTQYF	TGTGCCAGTAGATCGGGGAGCTTACTAGATACGCAGTATTTT
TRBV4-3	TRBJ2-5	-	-	CASSQDLWQQVQETQYF	TGCGCCAGCAGCCAAGATCTATGGCAACAGGTCCAAGAGACCCAGTACTTC
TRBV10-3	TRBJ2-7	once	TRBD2	CAISESLAGDFEQYF	TGTGCCATCAGTGAGTCACTAGCGGGAGACTTCGAGCAGTACTTC
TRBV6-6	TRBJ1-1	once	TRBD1	CASSYLQGEGAEAFF	TGTGCCAGCAGTTACCTGCAGGGGGAAGGGGCTGAAGCTTTCTTT
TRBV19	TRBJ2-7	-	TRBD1	CASSTHRGTTYEQYF	TGTGCCAGTAGTACCCACAGGGGAACTACCTACGAGCAGTACTTC
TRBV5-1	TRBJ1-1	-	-	CASSTSGTNTEAFF	TGCGCCAGCAGCACCTCCGGGACAAACACTGAAGCTTTCTTT
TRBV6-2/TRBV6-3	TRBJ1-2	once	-	CASSLYDSFGGYTF	TGTGCCAGCAGCCTCTACGACAGCTTCGGCGGCTACACCTTC
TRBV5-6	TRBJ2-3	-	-	CASSLDSSTDTQYF	TGTGCCAGCAGCTTGGACAGTAGCACAGATACGCAGTATTTT
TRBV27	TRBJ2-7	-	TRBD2	CASSKSSGGSYEQYF	TGTGCCAGCAGTAAATCTAGCGGGGGCTCCTACGAGCAGTACTTC
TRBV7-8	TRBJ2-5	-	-	CAIAAGKETQYF	TGTGCCATAGCGGCAGGAAAAGAGACCCAGTACTTC
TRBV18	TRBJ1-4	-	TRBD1	CASSPSGTGVALEKLFF	TGTGCCAGCTCACCGTCCGGGACAGGAGTGGCGCTTGAAAAACTGTTTTTT
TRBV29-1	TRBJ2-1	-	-	CSVDVDLGEQFF	TGCAGCGTTGATGTGGACTTGGGGGAGCAGTTCTTC
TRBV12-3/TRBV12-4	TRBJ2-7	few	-	CASSFGSREQYF	TGTGCCAGCAGTTTCGGGTCCCGCGAGCAGTACTTC
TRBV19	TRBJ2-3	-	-	CASSFRGPGTDTQYF	TGTGCCAGTAGTTTTAGGGGTCCGGGCACAGATACGCAGTATTTT
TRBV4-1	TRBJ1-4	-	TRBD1	CASSHDRQGNEKLFF	TGCGCCAGCAGCCACGACAGACAGGGGAATGAAAAACTGTTTTTT
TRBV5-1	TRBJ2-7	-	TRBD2	CASSFEGLVPYEQYF	TGCGCCAGCAGCTTCGAAGGACTAGTCCCCTACGAGCAGTACTTC
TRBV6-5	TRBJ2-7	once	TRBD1	CASSSYGTGFGEQYF	TGTGCCAGCAGTTCCTACGGGACAGGGTTTGGCGAGCAGTACTTC
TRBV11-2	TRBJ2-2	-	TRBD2	CASSFFRLAGGGTGELFF	TGTGCCAGCAGCTTCTTTCGACTAGCGGGAGGAGGGACCGGGGAGCTGTTTTTT
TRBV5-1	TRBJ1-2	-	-	CASSLVGQNYGYTF	TGCGCCAGCAGCTTGGTCGGACAGAACTATGGCTACACCTTC